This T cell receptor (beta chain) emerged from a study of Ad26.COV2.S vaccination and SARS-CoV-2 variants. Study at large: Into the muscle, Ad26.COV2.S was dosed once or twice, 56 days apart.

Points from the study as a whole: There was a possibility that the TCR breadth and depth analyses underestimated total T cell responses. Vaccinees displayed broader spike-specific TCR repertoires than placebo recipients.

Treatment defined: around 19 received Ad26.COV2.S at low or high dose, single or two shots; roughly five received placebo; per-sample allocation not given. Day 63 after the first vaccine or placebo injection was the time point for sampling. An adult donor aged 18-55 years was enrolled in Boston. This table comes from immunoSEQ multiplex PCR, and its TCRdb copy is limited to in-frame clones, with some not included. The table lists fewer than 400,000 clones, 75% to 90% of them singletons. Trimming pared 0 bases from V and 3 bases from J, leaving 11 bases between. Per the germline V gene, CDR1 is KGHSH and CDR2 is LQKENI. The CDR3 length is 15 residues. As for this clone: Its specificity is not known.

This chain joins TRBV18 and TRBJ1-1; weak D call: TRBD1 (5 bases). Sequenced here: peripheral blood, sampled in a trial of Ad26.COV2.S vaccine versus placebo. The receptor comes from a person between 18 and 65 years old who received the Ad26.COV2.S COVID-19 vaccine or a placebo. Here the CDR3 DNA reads TGTGCCAGCTCACCACCTGCCCGGGGACACACTGAAGCTTTCTTT. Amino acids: CASSPPARGHTEAFF.